Given below is one T cell receptor (beta chain) in context. What it binds is not known. Libraries for TCR beta were made by quantitative 5'-RACE with molecular barcodes. From the 5' RACE reads, TCRdb called clonotypes with MiXCR, one entry per CDR3 protein. The table records a few hundred thousand distinct CDR3 sequences, over 15% of them present only once. This specimen comes from a study of CD8 T cells in ankylosing spondylitis. Study observations and caveats: Apparently characteristic of ankylosing spondylitis blood was a TCR beta motif (about 8 highly homologous variants). From matched ankylosing spondylitis synovial fluid, disease-linked clones were reportedly recovered at significantly enriched levels. Some motif variants were previously reported in reactive arthritis synovial fluid and blood.

The CDR3 contains 15 residues. V gave up 6 bases and J gave up 0 bases, with 11 bases separating them. CDR1 MDHEN and CDR2 SYDVKM come from the germline V gene. Specimen: blood, either unsorted or a sorted T cell fraction (not recorded which). The TCR comes from a male donor with ankylosing spondylitis or in good health (not recorded which). The chain links TRBV28 to TRBJ1-4, with D uncertain. The CDR3 DNA is TGTGCCAGCAGCCTAGCTGAAACAACTAATGAAAAACTGTTTTTT. Protein sequence: CASSLAETTNEKLFF. Variable domain in full (rest from reference TRBV28 and TRBJ1-4): DVKVTQSSRYLVKRTGEKVFLECVQDMDHENMFWYRQDPGLGLRLIYFSYDVKMKEKGDIPEGYSVSREKKERFSLILESASTNQTSMYLCASSLAETTNEKLFFGSGTQLSVL.